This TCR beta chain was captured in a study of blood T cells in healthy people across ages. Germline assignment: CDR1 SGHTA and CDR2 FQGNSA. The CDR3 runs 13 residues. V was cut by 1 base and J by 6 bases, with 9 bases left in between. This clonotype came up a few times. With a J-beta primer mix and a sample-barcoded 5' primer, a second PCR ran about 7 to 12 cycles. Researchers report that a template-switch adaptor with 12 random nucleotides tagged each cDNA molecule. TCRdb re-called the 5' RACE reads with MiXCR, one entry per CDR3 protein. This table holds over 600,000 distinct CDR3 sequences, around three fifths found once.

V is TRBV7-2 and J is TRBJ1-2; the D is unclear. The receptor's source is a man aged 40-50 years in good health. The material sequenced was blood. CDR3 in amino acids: CASSLVGGDGYTF. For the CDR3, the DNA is TGTGCCAGCAGCTTAGTTGGCGGGGATGGCTACACCTTC.